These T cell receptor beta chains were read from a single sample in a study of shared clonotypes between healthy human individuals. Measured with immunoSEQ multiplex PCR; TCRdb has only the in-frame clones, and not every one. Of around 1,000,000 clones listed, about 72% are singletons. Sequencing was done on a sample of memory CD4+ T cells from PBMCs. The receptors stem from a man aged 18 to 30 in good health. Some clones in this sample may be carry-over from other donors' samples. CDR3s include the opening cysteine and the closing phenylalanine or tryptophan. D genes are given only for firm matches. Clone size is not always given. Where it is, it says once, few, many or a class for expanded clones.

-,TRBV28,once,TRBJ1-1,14,CASQGGRWGTEAFF,TGTGCCAGCCAAGGGGGGAGATGGGGTACTGAAGCTTTCTTT
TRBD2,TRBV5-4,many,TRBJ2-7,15,CASSLEGTSGYEQYF,TGTGCCAGCAGCTTGGAAGGGACTAGCGGCTACGAGCAGTACTTC
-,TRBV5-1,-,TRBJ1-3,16,CASSLASASRGNTIYF,TGCGCCAGCAGCTTGGCCTCGGCCAGTCGCGGAAACACCATATATTTT
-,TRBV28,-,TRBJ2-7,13,CASSLQSSYEQYF,TGTGCCAGCAGTTTACAGAGCTCCTACGAGCAGTACTTC
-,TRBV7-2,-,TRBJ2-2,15,CASSLVFSVSGELFF,TGTGCCAGCAGCTTAGTATTTTCGGTGTCGGGGGAGCTGTTTTTT
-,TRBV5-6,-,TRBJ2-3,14,CASSGTPNTDTQYF,TGTGCCAGCAGTGGGACACCCAACACAGATACGCAGTATTTT
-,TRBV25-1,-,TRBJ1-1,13,CASSQQVGAEAFF,TGTGCCAGCAGTCAGCAGGTAGGGGCTGAAGCTTTCTTT
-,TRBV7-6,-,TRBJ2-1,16,CASSPGVNRAYNEQFF,TGTGCCAGCAGCCCTGGGGTGAATAGGGCCTACAATGAGCAGTTCTTC
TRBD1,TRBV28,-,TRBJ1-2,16,CASSSNSGTVPYGYTF,TGTGCCAGCAGTTCTAACTCCGGGACAGTGCCTTATGGCTACACCTTC
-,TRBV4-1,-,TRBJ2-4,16,CASSLGQSLAKNIQYF,TGCGCCAGCAGCCTCGGACAGTCTCTAGCCAAAAACATTCAGTACTTC
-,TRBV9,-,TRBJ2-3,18,CASSVAEGRIWSTDTQYF,TGTGCCAGCAGCGTGGCCGAGGGCCGGATCTGGAGCACAGATACGCAGTATTTT
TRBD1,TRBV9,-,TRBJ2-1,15,CASSDTGVAYNEQFF,TGTGCCAGCAGCGACACAGGGGTTGCCTACAATGAGCAGTTCTTC
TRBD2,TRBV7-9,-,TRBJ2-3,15,CASSLSGTSTDTQYF,TGTGCCAGCAGCCTTAGCGGGACTAGCACAGATACGCAGTATTTT
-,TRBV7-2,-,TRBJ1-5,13,CASSLTRNQPQHF,TGTGCCAGCAGCTTAACAAGGAATCAGCCCCAGCATTTT
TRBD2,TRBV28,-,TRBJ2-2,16,CASSNQGLAYTGELFF,TGTGCCAGCAGTAACCAGGGACTAGCGTACACCGGGGAGCTGTTTTTT
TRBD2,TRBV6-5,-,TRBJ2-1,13,CATRTSGGNEQFF,TGTGCCACCCGGACTAGCGGGGGGAATGAGCAGTTCTTC
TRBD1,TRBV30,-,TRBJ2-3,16,CAWSVGDRVTLDTQYF,TGTGCCTGGAGTGTAGGTGACAGGGTAACCCTCGATACGCAGTATTTT
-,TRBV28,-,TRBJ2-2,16,CASSLSSGTRGGELFF,TGTGCCAGCAGTCTTTCCTCCGGGACCCGCGGCGGGGAGCTGTTTTTT
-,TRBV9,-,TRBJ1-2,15,CASSPSTGLNYGYTF,TGTGCCAGCAGCCCAAGCACAGGCCTAAACTATGGCTACACCTTC
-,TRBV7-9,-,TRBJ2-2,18,CASSSLPGTPRVTGELFF,TGTGCCAGCAGCTCTCTACCCGGGACACCCCGGGTCACCGGGGAGCTGTTTTTT
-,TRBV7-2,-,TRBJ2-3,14,CASSPNRDEDTQYF,TGTGCCAGCAGCCCGAACCGGGACGAAGATACGCAGTATTTT
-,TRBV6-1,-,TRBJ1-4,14,CASSGGVANEKLFF,TGTGCCAGCAGTGGAGGAGTGGCCAATGAAAAACTGTTTTTT
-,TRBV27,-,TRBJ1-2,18,CASSPNLRRSGGLGGYTF,TGTGCCAGCAGTCCTAACCTCCGACGGTCCGGGGGCCTAGGCGGCTACACCTTC
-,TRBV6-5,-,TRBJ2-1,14,CASRAEPSYNEQFF,TGTGCCAGCCGGGCGGAACCCTCCTACAATGAGCAGTTCTTC